This passage covers 10 T cell receptor beta chains from one sample sequenced in a study of regulatory dendritic cells for organ transplantation (dated by TCRdb to 2017 to 2019). Sorted T cell subsets were CFSE-labeled and co-cultured for roughly 5 days with allogeneic regulatory or mature dendritic cells at a 1:10 DC:T ratio. The library came from the immunoSEQ multiplex PCR assay. TCRdb retrieved this table from immuneACCESS and kept in-frame rearrangements only. Not all clones are present; in checked studies, unresolved V genes account for under half, and no reason is known for the remainder. Recorded for this sample are 15,000 to 20,000 clones; less than 80% of them occurred a single time. The ten largest clones capture about 3% of the sample. Their antigens are not known. Sequences were obtained from memory CD4+ T cells from blood cultured with regulatory dendritic cells. Explained via the paper, the cell subset or site label denotes: CD45RO+ memory T cells. The receptors were gathered from a human donor in good health.

The gene calls are TRBV11-2 and TRBJ2-5; TRBD2 agrees at 15 bases. Unmatched junction bases numbered 8, after V lost 6 bases and J lost 0 bases. CDR3 length: 18 residues. Germline assignment: CDR1 SGHAT and CDR2 FQNNGV. The CDR3 region is CASRAGTSGGINQETQYF. The DNA for the CDR3 is TGTGCCAGCAGGGCTGGGACTAGCGGGGGGATTAACCAAGAGACCCAGTACTTC.

V and J are TRBV4-3 and TRBJ2-7; TRBD2 matches at 7 bases. CDR1 is LGHNA, CDR2 YSLEER, per germline. The CDR3 consists of 22 residues. The ends lost 2 bases at V and 0 bases at J; junction bases unmatched: 25. This chain's CDR3 is CASSQYRTPGRTTIRSSYEQYF. In DNA form, the CDR3 reads TGCGCCAGCAGCCAATACCGTACCCCCGGGAGGACCACAATAAGGAGCTCCTACGAGCAGTACTTC.

The chain couples TRBV28 to TRBJ1-2; 7 bases map to TRBD1. V trimming: 8 bases; J trimming: 5 bases; junction bases outside the gene matches: 5. The CDR3 totals 12 residues. The germline CDR1 and CDR2 sequences are MDHEN and SYDVKM. CDR3 nucleotide sequence: TGTGCCAGCCTCCGGGACAGTTATGGCTACACCTTC. This encodes CASLRDSYGYTF.

This clone was counted between two and nine times. The chain carries TRBV30 and TRBJ1-1; D remains unclear. The CDR3 totals 15 residues. V lost 5 bases and J 0 bases, leaving 16 bases between the germline ends. Germline assignment: CDR1 GTSNPN and CDR2 SVGIG (reference sequence). CDR3 sequence reads: CAWGDLPEMNTEAFF. The DNA of the CDR3 is TGTGCCTGGGGTGATCTGCCAGAAATGAACACTGAAGCTTTCTTT. Full variable domain (missing parts from reference TRBV30 and TRBJ1-1): SQTIHQWPATLVQPVGSPLSLECTVEGTSNPNLYWYRQAAGRGLQLLFYSVGIGQISSEVPQNLSASRPQDRQFILSSKKLLLSDSGFYLCAWGDLPEMNTEAFFGQGTRLTVV.

In this sample, this clone turned up once. The CDR3 DNA follows: TGTGCCATCAGTGAACTGGACTCTCCCACAGATACGCAGTATTTT. It codes for CAISELDSPTDTQYF. J is TRBJ2-3 and V is TRBV10-3; D perhaps matches TRBD2 (5 bases). V lost 3 bases to trimming and J lost 2 bases, with 12 bases between them. CDR3 length equals 15 residues. Germline-derived CDR1 and CDR2 are ENHRY and SYGVKD.

V gene TRBV19 combines with J gene TRBJ2-1; a weak D match, TRBD2 (5 bases). Trimming left V 3 bases short and J 7 bases short, with 13 bases between. Germline assignment: CDR1 LNHDA and CDR2 SQIVND (reference sequence). This CDR3 is 14 amino acids long. CDR3: CASSIPGRRNEQFF. Here the CDR3 DNA reads TGTGCCAGTAGTATCCCCGGGCGGAGGAATGAGCAGTTCTTC.

The gene calls are TRBV6-5 and TRBJ2-7; D not resolved. The germline gives CDR1 MNHEY, CDR2 SVGAGI. The CDR3 extends over 11 amino acids. With 5 bases removed from V and 5 bases from J, the gap between germline ends came to 7 bases. In nucleotides, the CDR3 is TGTGCCAGCAGTCTCAGCAACGAGCAGTACTTC. Translating it yields CASSLSNEQYF.

This chain uses TRBV9 with TRBJ2-3; D may correspond to TRBD1 or TRBD2 (5 bases each). Germline CDR1 SGDLS, CDR2 YYNGEE. This CDR3 has 17 residues. The V end was cut by 0 bases, the J end by 1 base, with 15 bases between. As DNA, the CDR3 is TGTGCCAGCAGCGTAGGGGTCCAGGGAGTCGGCACAGATACGCAGTATTTT. Its translation: CASSVGVQGVGTDTQYF.

This clone occurred a few times. The J gene is TRBJ2-7, the V gene TRBV28; a weak D match, TRBD1 (6 bases). This CDR3 comprises 12 residues. The germline CDR1 and CDR2 sequences are MDHEN and SYDVKM. The V and J ends lost 8 bases and 4 bases respectively, with 12 bases between them. CDR3 loop: CASGLGAYEQYF. The CDR3 DNA is TGTGCCAGCGGGCTGGGGGCGTACGAGCAGTACTTC.

This clone showed up just a few times. Here the CDR3 reads CASSPRSGANTEAFF. For the CDR3, the DNA is TGTGCCAGCAGCCCACGTTCGGGGGCGAACACTGAAGCTTTCTTT. The chain combines TRBV9 with TRBJ1-1; D is perhaps TRBD1 (6 bases). The CDR3 covers 15 residues. V was pared by 4 bases and J by 1 base, with 14 bases between. The V gene's germline CDR1 is SGDLS and CDR2 YYNGEE. Complete variable domain (other parts from reference TRBV9 and TRBJ1-1): DSGVTQTPKHLITATGQRVTLRCSPRSGDLSVYWYQQSLDQGLQFLIQYYNGEERAKGNILERFSAQQFPDLHSELNLSSLELGDSALYFCASSPRSGANTEAFFGQGTRLTVV.